The 8 T cell receptor beta chains listed next were all sequenced from one sample in a study of T-cell memory formation after mild COVID-19. TCRdb recomputed calls from the 5' RACE reads with MiXCR, one row per CDR3 protein. The sample has 450,000 to 650,000 distinct CDR3 sequences, roughly 18% seen once. The sequenced sample was PBMCs or a T cell subset sorted from them (not recorded which). All receptors come from an adult woman who had mild COVID-19 (a few samples of this study predate the infection). Cell type and time point are not known.

This clonotype was recorded many times. This chain links TRBV3-1 with TRBJ2-7; 8 nucleotides match TRBD1. After removal of 6 bases from V and 0 bases from J, the junction contained 1 base not matched to a gene. The CDR3 is made up of 13 amino acids. Germline CDR1 reads LGHDT; CDR2 reads YNNKEL (reference sequence). The CDR3 nucleotides are TGTGCCAGCAGGGGACAGGTCTCCTACGAGCAGTACTTC. This codes for CASRGQVSYEQYF.

This chain connects TRBV15 to TRBJ2-3; 7 nucleotides align to TRBD2. V shed 1 base and J 2 bases; nucleotides not matched to a gene: 12. CDR3 length: 18 residues. The germline V gene has CDR1 LNHNV and CDR2 YYDKDF (reference sequence). The CDR3 spells CATSRGQRGLAATDTQYF. The CDR3 DNA reads TGTGCCACCAGCAGAGGCCAGCGGGGCCTCGCAGCCACAGATACGCAGTATTTT.

This clonotype was observed at least ten times. The chain is built from TRBV4-3 and TRBJ2-3, with D uncertain. Per the germline V gene, CDR1 is LGHNA and CDR2 is YSLEER. The CDR3 sequence is 16 residues long. V dropped 0 bases and J dropped 4 bases, with 14 bases sitting between them. The CDR3 nucleotides are TGCGCCAGCAGCCAAGATATAGGAGCTTTCCCAGATACGCAGTATTTT. This codes for CASSQDIGAFPDTQYF.

This clonotype occurred a few times. The V gene is TRBV20-1, the J gene TRBJ2-7; the match to TRBD2 covers 9 bases. The germline gives CDR1 DFQATT, CDR2 SNEGSKA (reference sequence). J gave up 0 bases and V 5 bases, and 2 bases lay outside the gene matches. The CDR3 is 13 amino acids. CDR3 loop: CSALAGTSYEQYF. In DNA form, the CDR3 reads TGCAGTGCTCTAGCGGGAACCTCCTACGAGCAGTACTTC.

In its sample, this clonotype was seen a few times. CDR3 DNA sequence: TGCGCCAGCAGCCCTAGCGGGAGCACCTACGAGCAGTACTTC. It yields the protein CASSPSGSTYEQYF. The chain has TRBV4-3 and TRBJ2-7; 10 bases align to TRBD2. J was trimmed by 2 bases and V by 4 bases; bases with no gene match: 2. The CDR3 contains 14 residues. CDR1 is LGHNA and CDR2 is YSLEER in the germline V gene.

J is TRBJ2-2 and V is TRBV20-1; the D call may be TRBD1 or TRBD2 (5 bases each). This CDR3 spans 13 amino acids. The germline CDR1 and CDR2 sequences are DFQATT and SNEGSKA (reference sequence). V lost 5 bases and J lost 5, with 12 bases in between. CDR3 DNA sequence: TGCAGTGCTGGAGGCAGGGCGACCGGGGAGCTGTTTTTT. It codes for CSAGGRATGELFF.

The V and J genes are TRBV4-1 and TRBJ2-5; 14 bases fit TRBD2. The CDR3 extends over 16 amino acids. Germline loops: CDR1 MGHRA, CDR2 YSYEKL. With 6 bases clipped from V and 4 bases from J, the junction kept 7 bases outside the gene matches. This CDR3 is CASRGTSGGGVETQYF. The DNA of the CDR3 is TGCGCCAGCAGAGGGACTAGCGGGGGAGGCGTAGAGACCCAGTACTTC.

In its sample, this clonotype was seen many times. The chain carries TRBV10-3 and TRBJ2-7; D assignment may be TRBD1 or TRBD2 (5 bases each). The germline V gene encodes CDR1 ENHRY and CDR2 SYGVKD. This CDR3 has 15 amino acids. Trimming removed 3 bases at V and 2 bases at J, with 14 bases between. The CDR3 nucleotides read TGTGCCATCAGTGATCTCGGGACCTTCACCTACGAGCAGTACTTC. This sequence encodes CAISDLGTFTYEQYF.